This T cell receptor beta chain was retrieved from a study of cytomegalovirus exposure and HLA in healthy donors. At the level of the study: Falling in the Caucasian-associated ancestry cluster were about four fifths of approximately 410 genotyped donors.

The PCR was carried out with 60 Vbeta primers and 13 Jbeta primers. The protocol was immunoSEQ multiplex PCR, while the TCRdb copy is restricted to in-frame clones and leaves out a portion. The sample shows 190,000 or so clones, 80% of them seen only once. The CDR3 runs to 15 residues. The germline V gene has CDR1 MNHEY and CDR2 SVGAGI. V dropped 6 bases and J dropped 7; count of bases not matched to a gene: 13. As to this clone: Its antigen is undetermined.

All the people who gave samples were healthy bone marrow donors. Study conclusions and caveats: Fewer N-insertions than the roughly 600-donor mean were reportedly shown by an Asian-associated ancestry cluster in a later analysis.

Sequences were obtained from PBMCs. The receptor comes from a boy aged 5 to 17 in good health and CMV-seronegative. V and J are TRBV6-5 and TRBJ2-7; 9 nucleotides match TRBD1. CDR3 region: CASRRKGQGTGEQYF. The CDR3 DNA reads as TGTGCCAGCAGACGGAAGGGACAGGGCACGGGGGAGCAGTACTTC.